The 19 T cell receptor beta chains below all came from one sample that was sequenced in a study of blood T cell repertoires in COVID-19. Libraries were prepared by immunoSEQ multiplex PCR; TCRdb keeps only in-frame clonotypes and omits some of them. The profile shows more than 95,000 clones, roughly nine tenths of them singletons. Sequencing used peripheral blood. The receptors here all came from a human donor in a cohort sampled during active COVID-19.

The rearrangement joins TRBV10-1 to TRBJ2-7, with D perhaps matching TRBD1 (5 bases). CDR1 and CDR2 from the germline V gene are WNHNN and SYGVQD (reference sequence). With 4 bases removed from V and 2 bases from J, the gap between germline ends came to 21 bases. CDR3 size: 17 residues. CDR3 protein: CASSGKGHRKGTYEQYF. The CDR3 DNA reads as TGCGCCAGCAGTGGGAAAGGACATAGGAAAGGAACCTACGAGCAGTACTTC.

The chain recombines TRBV29-1 with TRBJ1-4, with 11 bases lining up with TRBD1. The CDR3 extends over 13 amino acids. The germline gives CDR1 SQVTM, CDR2 ANQGSEA. The junction had 6 bases not matched to a gene; V was cut back by 7 bases and J by 8 bases. This CDR3 is CSARGQGGEKLFF. The CDR3 region has the DNA TGCAGCGCCCGGGGACAGGGGGGAGAAAAACTGTTTTTT.

This chain links TRBV19 with TRBJ2-5; D is possibly TRBD2 (5 bases). Germline loops: CDR1 LNHDA, CDR2 SQIVND (reference sequence). The CDR3 sequence is 14 residues long. Deletions cut 8 bases from V and 1 base from J, with 14 bases between. The CDR3 DNA reads as TGTGCCAGTCCCCCTCCACGGGGCCAAGAGACCCAGTACTTC. As protein: CASPPPRGQETQYF.

The chain couples TRBV5-5 to TRBJ1-2, with 8 bases aligning to TRBD1. The CDR3 extends over 15 amino acids. V was clipped by 4 bases and J by 8 bases; unmatched bases: 13. The germline CDR1 and CDR2 sequences are SGHKS and YYEKEE (reference sequence). The CDR3 bases are TGTGCCAGCAGCCCTAAATGGGGGACAGGTTACGGCTACACCTTC. This encodes CASSPKWGTGYGYTF.

This chain joins TRBV15 and TRBJ1-2, with D possibly being TRBD1 (6 bases). Trimming stripped 2 bases from V and 0 bases from J, with 13 bases between. This CDR3 is built from 16 residues. From germline, CDR1 is LNHNV and CDR2 YYDKDF (reference sequence). In DNA, the CDR3 is TGTGCCACCAGCAGATGGACAGATACTACTAACTATGGCTACACCTTC. Amino acid sequence: CATSRWTDTTNYGYTF.

This clone was counted ten times or more. The V gene is TRBV5-4, the J gene TRBJ2-2; tentatively, D is TRBD1 (5 bases). The ends were cut back, 3 bases at V and 5 bases at J, with 17 bases in the middle. This CDR3 contains 16 residues. CDR1 is SGHNT and CDR2 is YYREEE in the germline V gene (reference sequence). The CDR3 here is CASSSQGRASTGELFF. For the CDR3, the DNA is TGTGCCAGCAGCTCCCAGGGCCGGGCCTCAACCGGGGAGCTGTTTTTT. Full variable domain (remainder filled in from reference TRBV5-4 and TRBJ2-2): ETGVTQSPTHLIKTRGQQVTLRCSSQSGHNTVSWYQQALGQGPQFIFQYYREEENGRGNFPPRFSGLQFPNYSSELNVNALELDDSALYLCASSSQGRASTGELFFGEGSRLTVL.

The chain uses TRBV5-4 and TRBJ2-7; 8 nucleotides match TRBD1. CDR1 is SGHNT and CDR2 is YYREEE in the germline V gene (reference sequence). The V segment lost 2 bases and the J segment 5 bases; nucleotides outside the gene matches: 6. This CDR3 has 14 residues. CDR3 in amino acids: CASSFRDRRDEQYF. The CDR3 DNA sequence: TGTGCCAGCAGCTTCCGGGACAGGAGGGACGAGCAGTACTTC.

This clone was seen only once. J is TRBJ2-6 and V is TRBV28, with D maybe TRBD1 (6 bases). Germline CDR1 reads MDHEN; CDR2 reads SYDVKM. V lost 2 bases, J lost 1 base, and 15 bases lay in between. CDR3 length: 18 amino acids. For the CDR3, the DNA is TGTGCCAGCAGTTTAAGGCAGGGGCGAGGGTCTGGGGCCAACGTCCTGACTTTC. It encodes CASSLRQGRGSGANVLTF.

This clone was detected once. The genes are TRBV3-1 (or the pseudogene TRBV3-2) and TRBJ2-3; 13 bases agree with TRBD2. Germline V lookup: CDR1 LGHDT, CDR2 YNNKEL (reference sequence). J gave up 1 base and V 0 bases, and 16 bases lay outside the gene matches. The CDR3 runs to 22 residues. CDR3 amino acids: CASSQETIWRWTSGGRTDTQYF. The CDR3 nucleotides read TGTGCCAGCAGCCAAGAAACGATCTGGCGGTGGACTAGCGGGGGACGCACAGATACGCAGTATTTT.

This chain links TRBV28 with TRBJ2-4; a weak D match, TRBD1 (6 bases). The length of the CDR3 is 15 residues. V lost 6 bases and J lost 0, with 12 bases in between. Germline-derived CDR1 and CDR2 are MDHEN and SYDVKM. CDR3 nucleotides: TGTGCCAGCAGCCCTAGGGGGATAGCCAAAAACATTCAGTACTTC. Amino acid sequence: CASSPRGIAKNIQYF.

V gene TRBV6-5 combines with J gene TRBJ1-2; the D is unclear. The CDR3 consists of 13 residues. The V end lost 0 bases, the J end lost 7 bases, and 9 bases lay between the germline ends. Germline V CDR1 and CDR2: MNHEY, SVGAGI. The CDR3 protein is CASSYSEVGGYTF. CDR3 coding DNA: TGTGCCAGCAGTTACTCGGAGGTCGGTGGCTACACCTTC.

The chain couples TRBV2 to TRBJ1-5; 8 bases match TRBD1. The J segment lost 3 bases and the V segment lost 7 bases, leaving 5 bases of the junction unmatched. Looked up from germline, CDR1 is SNHLY and CDR2 is FYNNEI. This CDR3 contains 14 residues. Here the CDR3 reads CASTEDRVNQPQHF. CDR3 nucleotide sequence: TGTGCCAGCACTGAGGACAGGGTCAATCAGCCCCAGCATTTT.

The V call is TRBV10-1, the J call TRBJ2-3; TRBD2 matches at 12 bases. The CDR3 is 15 amino acids. V dropped 6 bases and J dropped 2; count of bases not matched to a gene: 3. The V gene's germline CDR1 is WNHNN and CDR2 SYGVQD (reference sequence). DNA of the CDR3: TGCGCCAGCAGCGGACTAGCGGGGAACACAGATACGCAGTATTTT. Its translation: CASSGLAGNTDTQYF.

The rearrangement links TRBV5-1 to TRBJ2-7; D possibly corresponds to TRBD2 (5 bases). Trimming left V 0 bases short and J 0 bases short, with 13 bases between. CDR3 length: 16 residues. Looked up from germline, CDR1 is SGHRS and CDR2 is YFSETQ. CDR3 sequence: CASSLVSDFSSYEQYF. The DNA for the CDR3 is TGCGCCAGCAGCTTGGTATCGGACTTCTCCTCCTACGAGCAGTACTTC. The complete variable domain, with remaining parts taken from reference TRBV5-1 and TRBJ2-7, reads KAGVTQTPRYLIKTRGQQVTLSCSPISGHRSVSWYQQTPGQGLQFLFEYFSETQRNKGNFPGRFSGRQFSNSRSEMNVSTLELGDSALYLCASSLVSDFSSYEQYFGPGTRLTVT.

V gene TRBV14 combines with J gene TRBJ2-7; 9 nucleotides line up with TRBD1. V gave up 4 bases and J gave up 6 bases; unmatched junction bases: 7. Germline V gene data show CDR1 as SGHDN and CDR2 as FVKESK. The CDR3 contains 14 residues. This chain's CDR3 is CASSRTTGGSEQYF. The CDR3 DNA is TGTGCCAGCAGCCGAACGACAGGGGGTAGCGAGCAGTACTTC.

The chain carries TRBV6-5 and TRBJ1-3, with TRBD1 identical over 8 bases. The V segment lost 7 bases and the J segment 2 bases; nucleotides outside the gene matches: 4. The CDR3 is 14 amino acids. CDR1 is MNHEY, CDR2 SVGAGI, per germline. The CDR3 region has the DNA TGTGCCAGCAAAGACAGGGGAACTGGAAACACCATATATTTT. It yields the protein CASKDRGTGNTIYF.

The V call is TRBV6-5, the J call TRBJ1-2, with 8 nucleotides matching TRBD1. The V segment lost 7 bases and the J segment 5 bases; nucleotides outside the gene matches: 9. Germline-derived CDR1 and CDR2 are MNHEY and SVGAGI. The CDR3 is 14 residues long. The chain's CDR3 is CASKSRGRGYGYTF. For the CDR3, the DNA is TGTGCCAGCAAGTCCAGGGGGCGCGGGTATGGCTACACCTTC.

This chain links TRBV9 with TRBJ2-7; 9 bases agree with TRBD2. V was clipped by 0 bases and J by 6 bases; unmatched bases: 7. Germline V CDR1 and CDR2: SGDLS, YYNGEE. CDR3 length: 15 residues. CDR3 sequence (DNA): TGTGCCAGCAGCGTAGTTAATAGCGGGAGAGGCGAGCAGTACTTC. Translating it yields CASSVVNSGRGEQYF.

This chain uses TRBV3-1 (or the pseudogene TRBV3-2) with TRBJ2-2; unclear D gene. With 1 base removed from V and 2 bases from J, the gap between germline ends came to 8 bases. The CDR3 sequence is 15 residues long. Germline loops: CDR1 LGHDT, CDR2 YNNKEL (reference sequence). CDR3 in amino acids: CASSQVNLNTGELFF. The CDR3 DNA sequence: TGTGCCAGCAGCCAAGTTAACTTAAACACCGGGGAGCTGTTTTTT.